The 29 T cell receptor beta chains presented below share a single source sample, sequenced in a study of cytomegalovirus exposure and HLA in healthy donors. PCR employed 60 Vbeta and 13 Jbeta primers. Sequenced by immunoSEQ multiplex PCR; TCRdb stores in-frame clones only, minus some. This table has around 200,000 clones, more than 60% appearing once. Sequencing was performed on PBMCs. The receptors come from a man aged 35 to 55 in good health and CMV-seronegative.

The chain is built from TRBV7-9 and TRBJ1-3; D remains unclear. Trimming left V 5 bases short and J 2 bases short, with 16 bases between. The CDR3 has 16 residues. The germline V gene has CDR1 SEHNR and CDR2 FQNEAQ (reference sequence). CDR3 in DNA: TGTGCCAGCAGCCCTCCGGGAGTCCCAACTGGAAACACCATATATTTT. Amino acid sequence: CASSPPGVPTGNTIYF.

For this clone: One junction end disagrees with the germline gene, perhaps due to a read error. The sample contains more than one DNA sequence encoding this CDR3. The CDR3 DNA reads as TGTGCCAGCAGGTTAGGGGCGAGCAATCAGCCCCAGCATTTT. Translation gives CASRLGASNQPQHF. The chain joins TRBV7-8 to TRBJ1-5; a possible D gene is TRBD1 (5 bases). Germline assignment: CDR1 SGHVS and CDR2 FQNEAQ. The CDR3 covers 14 residues.

Many counts were recorded for this clone. The CDR3 nucleotides read TGTGCCAGCAGCTTAAAAGGACAGGGGGTGAGGACCGGGGAGCTGTTTTTT. This translates into CASSLKGQGVRTGELFF. The J gene is TRBJ2-2, the V gene TRBV11-2, with 10 bases aligning to TRBD1. This CDR3 is 17 amino acids long. V dropped 2 bases and J dropped 5; count of bases not matched to a gene: 8. Germline V gene data show CDR1 as SGHAT and CDR2 as FQNNGV. The entire variable domain, with the rest obtained from reference TRBV11-2 and TRBJ2-2, is as follows: EAGVAQSPRYKIIEKRQSVAFWCNPISGHATLYWYQQILGQGPKLLIQFQNNGVVDDSQLPKDRFSAERLKGVDSTLKIQPAKLEDSAVYLCASSLKGQGVRTGELFFGEGSRLTVL.

This clone is a singleton in its sample. The chain is built from TRBV2 and TRBJ1-2, with 7 bases lining up with TRBD1. Per the germline V gene, CDR1 is SNHLY and CDR2 is FYNNEI. Germline trimming cut 9 bases from V and 0 bases from J; bases unmatched to any gene: 7. The CDR3 consists of 14 residues. Here the CDR3 DNA reads TGTGCCAGAGGACAGGTTTTATCTAACTATGGCTACACCTTC. Translation gives CARGQVLSNYGYTF.

This sequence joins TRBV7-3 and TRBJ2-5, with TRBD2 as a possible D gene (6 bases). This CDR3 region has 12 residues. Germline V gene lookup returns CDR1 SGHTA and CDR2 FQGTGA. V dropped 2 bases and J dropped 14 bases, with 15 bases sitting between them. The CDR3 DNA reads as TGTGCCAGCAGCTTATTGGGCGGGATGGTCTACTTC. It is translated as CASSLLGGMVYF.

The chain is built from TRBV28 and TRBJ2-7; D gene ambiguous. The CDR3 covers 12 residues. CDR1 is MDHEN and CDR2 is SYDVKM in the germline V gene. V lost 4 bases, J lost 3 bases, and 7 bases lay in between. The CDR3 loop is CASSSFVYEQYF. DNA of the CDR3: TGTGCCAGCAGTTCGTTCGTCTACGAGCAGTACTTC.

The chain joins TRBV6-6 to TRBJ1-6; D is possibly TRBD1 (6 bases). The ends were cut back, 6 bases at V and 14 bases at J, with 14 bases in the middle. The germline V gene has CDR1 MNHNY and CDR2 SVGAGI (reference sequence). The CDR3 covers 12 residues. The DNA for the CDR3 is TGTGCCAGCAGGGGGTACAGGGAGTCCCTCCACTTT. This sequence encodes CASRGYRESLHF.

This chain connects TRBV7-2 to TRBJ1-3; 9 bases match TRBD1. Germline loops: CDR1 SGHTA, CDR2 FQGNSA. The CDR3 loop spans 15 amino acids. V lost 6 bases and J lost 4; bases outside the gene matches: 7. The CDR3 loop is CASSVQGAVGNTIYF. The CDR3, as DNA: TGTGCCAGCAGTGTACAGGGGGCAGTAGGAAACACCATATATTTT.

The chain recombines TRBV2 with TRBJ2-7; no firm D call. Trimming left V 4 bases short and J 2 bases short, with 12 bases between. Germline V lookup: CDR1 SNHLY, CDR2 FYNNEI. This CDR3 contains 14 residues. The CDR3, as DNA: TGTGCCAGCAGTGGGAACAGTCTAACCTACGAGCAGTACTTC. Amino acid sequence: CASSGNSLTYEQYF.

This clone was seen a single time. V is TRBV5-1 and J is TRBJ2-5; 14 nucleotides match TRBD2. The CDR3 covers 16 residues. Germline V gene sequence: CDR1 SGHRS, CDR2 YFSETQ. Trimming cost V 4 bases and J 5 bases; bases outside gene matches: 7. CDR3 in DNA: TGCGCCAGCAGCCGACTAGCGGGAGGGCCAGGCGAGACCCAGTACTTC. Protein product: CASSRLAGGPGETQYF.

The rearrangement links TRBV10-2 to TRBJ2-1; D might be TRBD2 (6 bases). The CDR3 is made up of 13 amino acids. CDR1 and CDR2 (germline): WSHSY, SAAADI. Trimming stripped 4 bases from V and 4 bases from J, with 8 bases between. CDR3: CASSGGVYNEQFF. CDR3 nucleotide sequence: TGCGCCAGCAGTGGGGGGGTATACAATGAGCAGTTCTTC.

The V and J genes are TRBV5-1 and TRBJ2-1; D might be TRBD2 (6 bases). Germline V gene sequence: CDR1 SGHRS, CDR2 YFSETQ. CDR3 length: 13 amino acids. V was cut by 5 bases and J by 1 base, with 7 bases left in between. The CDR3 nucleotides read TGCGCCAGCAGGGGGGGTTCCTACAATGAGCAGTTCTTC. Its translation is CASRGGSYNEQFF. Full variable domain (outside the CDR3, taken from reference TRBV5-1 and TRBJ2-1): KAGVTQTPRYLIKTRGQQVTLSCSPISGHRSVSWYQQTPGQGLQFLFEYFSETQRNKGNFPGRFSGRQFSNSRSEMNVSTLELGDSALYLCASRGGSYNEQFFGPGTRLTVL.

CDR3 protein: CASSFSAYEQYF. In DNA form, the CDR3 reads TGTGCCAGCAGCTTCTCAGCCTACGAGCAGTACTTC. The genes are TRBV5-4 and TRBJ2-7; no definite D call. The CDR3 extends over 12 amino acids. V lost 2 bases to trimming and J lost 2 bases, with 5 bases between them. Germline-derived CDR1 and CDR2 are SGHNT and YYREEE (reference sequence). The variable domain in full, with the rest retrieved from reference TRBV5-4 and TRBJ2-7, is ETGVTQSPTHLIKTRGQQVTLRCSSQSGHNTVSWYQQALGQGPQFIFQYYREEENGRGNFPPRFSGLQFPNYSSELNVNALELDDSALYLCASSFSAYEQYFGPGTRLTVT.

V usage is TRBV27 and J usage is TRBJ2-7, with a possible D match to TRBD2 (6 bases). Germline CDR1 reads MNHEY; CDR2 reads SMNVEV (reference sequence). V dropped 4 bases and J dropped 0 bases, with 7 bases sitting between them. This CDR3 is built from 13 residues. The CDR3 loop reads CASSWGDSYEQYF. In DNA form, the CDR3 reads TGTGCCAGCAGTTGGGGGGACTCCTACGAGCAGTACTTC.

The genes are TRBV9 and TRBJ2-7; TRBD2 agrees at 7 bases. The V and J ends lost 0 bases and 2 bases, in that order; junction bases with no gene match: 5. Germline V gives CDR1 SGDLS, CDR2 YYNGEE. The length of the CDR3 is 15 residues. This CDR3 reads CASSVEASGAYEQYF. DNA of the CDR3: TGTGCCAGCAGCGTAGAGGCTAGCGGAGCCTACGAGCAGTACTTC.

V is TRBV7-9 and J is TRBJ1-6; 7 bases match TRBD1. Germline-derived CDR1 and CDR2 are SEHNR and FQNEAQ (reference sequence). After removal of 6 bases from V and 8 bases from J, the junction contained 4 bases not matched to a gene. The CDR3 totals 13 residues. The CDR3 protein is CASRTGWDSPLHF. As DNA, the CDR3 is TGTGCCAGCAGGACAGGGTGGGATTCACCCCTCCACTTT.

The chain recombines TRBV7-3 with TRBJ2-3; TRBD2 aligns across 10 bases. The CDR3 sequence is 14 residues long. V gave up 4 bases and J gave up 4 bases; unmatched junction bases: 2. Per germline, CDR1 SGHTA and CDR2 FQGTGA. The CDR3 region is CASSSGTSADTQYF. CDR3 bases: TGTGCCAGCAGCTCCGGGACTAGCGCAGATACGCAGTATTTT.

In the case of this clone: The germline gene is not matched at one end of the junction; a read error may be the cause. The V gene is TRBV27, the J gene TRBJ2-7, with 11 positions matching TRBD1. CDR1 MNHEY and CDR2 SMNVEV come from the germline V gene (reference sequence). CDR3 length: 14 residues. The CDR3 region is CAGSPGQGVWEQYF. CDR3 nucleotide sequence: TGTGCCGGCAGTCCGGGACAGGGGGTTTGGGAGCAGTACTTC.

The gene calls are TRBV7-9 and TRBJ2-3; 10 bases align to TRBD2. The V segment lost 7 bases and the J segment 3 bases; nucleotides outside the gene matches: 4. CDR3 length equals 14 residues. CDR1 SEHNR and CDR2 FQNEAQ come from the germline V gene (reference sequence). CDR3 protein: CASNPAGGTDTQYF. CDR3 nucleotide sequence: TGTGCCAGCAACCCAGCGGGGGGGACAGATACGCAGTATTTT.

The V and J genes are TRBV7-2 and TRBJ1-2; no clear D. Germline CDR1 and CDR2: SGHTA and FQGNSA. Deletions cut 1 base from V and 0 bases from J, with 12 bases between. The CDR3 has 16 amino acids. CDR3 protein: CASSLEVTRTNYGYTF. The DNA of the CDR3 is TGTGCCAGCAGCTTAGAGGTAACCAGGACTAACTATGGCTACACCTTC.

The rearrangement joins TRBV25-1 to TRBJ2-5, with 8 bases matching TRBD2. The trim removed 5 bases at V and 4 bases at J, leaving 9 bases unmatched. The CDR3 totals 15 residues. Germline V lookup: CDR1 MGHDK, CDR2 SYGVNS. The CDR3 sequence: CASSYRAGRGETQYF. As DNA, the CDR3 is TGTGCCAGCAGTTATAGGGCCGGGAGGGGAGAGACCCAGTACTTC.

The J gene is TRBJ2-5, the V gene TRBV29-1; D possibly corresponds to TRBD1 (5 bases). Judging by the DNA end, TRBJ2-7 fits better; the J call may be wrong. The CDR3 is made up of 13 amino acids. Germline CDR1 is SQVTM and CDR2 is ANQGSEA. The CDR3 DNA is TGCAGCGTTGAACCCCAGGGTGCAGGCGAGCAGTACTTC. Its translation is CSVEPQGAGEQYF.

The chain is built from TRBV6-6 and TRBJ1-5; 7 bases agree with TRBD1. V shed 7 bases, J shed 6 bases, and the junction held 12 bases outside the gene matches. Looked up from germline, CDR1 is MNHNY and CDR2 is SVGAGI (reference sequence). The CDR3 contains 15 residues. CDR3 bases: TGTGCCAGCACCCGGGACAGAGAACTTAGTCAGCCCCAGCATTTT. It codes for CASTRDRELSQPQHF.

This clone was observed a handful of times. The chain carries TRBV4-3 and TRBJ1-2, with TRBD1 identical over 7 bases. Trimming removed 2 bases from V and 3 bases from J; junction bases left unmatched: 6. The CDR3 spans 15 residues. CDR1 LGHNA and CDR2 YSLEER come from the germline V gene. CDR3 in amino acids: CASSQSTGEYYGYTF. In DNA form, the CDR3 reads TGCGCCAGCAGCCAATCCACAGGGGAGTACTATGGCTACACCTTC.

This clone was observed a single time. This sequence joins TRBV7-2 and TRBJ2-7; TRBD1 might be the D (7 bases). Trimming left V 5 bases short and J 7 bases short, with 18 bases between. Germline-derived CDR1 and CDR2 are SGHTA and FQGNSA. The CDR3 has 14 residues. This chain's CDR3 is CASSQGEVRGEQYF. DNA for the CDR3: TGTGCCAGCAGCCAGGGGGAGGTTCGGGGTGAGCAGTACTTC.

The chain links TRBV4-1 to TRBJ2-7, with 9 bases fitting TRBD2. CDR1 MGHRA and CDR2 YSYEKL come from the germline V gene. V trimming: 4 bases; J trimming: 6 bases; junction bases outside the gene matches: 10. This CDR3 region has 15 residues. CDR3 amino acids: CASSPQVGLASEQYF. CDR3 nucleotides: TGCGCCAGCAGCCCCCAAGTCGGACTAGCGAGCGAGCAGTACTTC.

The V call is TRBV27, the J call TRBJ2-7; 10 nucleotides agree with TRBD1. This CDR3 comprises 16 residues. With V trimmed by 4 bases and J by 2 bases, 8 bases remained unmatched. Germline assignment: CDR1 MNHEY and CDR2 SMNVEV (reference sequence). The CDR3, as DNA: TGTGCCAGCAGTTCGCGTCGGGACAGGGGACCCTACGAGCAGTACTTC. This encodes CASSSRRDRGPYEQYF.

The chain carries TRBV5-4 and TRBJ2-3; 9 bases match TRBD2. Trimming at V came to 4 bases and at J to 0 bases, leaving 9 bases not matched to a gene. This CDR3 region has 17 residues. Germline V gene lookup returns CDR1 SGHNT and CDR2 YYREEE (reference sequence). CDR3 in amino acids: CASSQGLAGTSTDTQYF. CDR3 DNA: TGTGCCAGCAGCCAGGGACTAGCAGGCACTAGCACAGATACGCAGTATTTT.

This clone has just a few counts. The chain uses TRBV19 and TRBJ1-5; 11 bases agree with TRBD1. This CDR3 comprises 17 residues. V dropped 3 bases and J dropped 1; count of bases not matched to a gene: 5. The germline gives CDR1 LNHDA, CDR2 SQIVND (reference sequence). CDR3 DNA: TGTGCCAGTAGTATCCCCGGACAGGGGGCAAGCAATCAGCCCCAGCATTTT. Translation: CASSIPGQGASNQPQHF.